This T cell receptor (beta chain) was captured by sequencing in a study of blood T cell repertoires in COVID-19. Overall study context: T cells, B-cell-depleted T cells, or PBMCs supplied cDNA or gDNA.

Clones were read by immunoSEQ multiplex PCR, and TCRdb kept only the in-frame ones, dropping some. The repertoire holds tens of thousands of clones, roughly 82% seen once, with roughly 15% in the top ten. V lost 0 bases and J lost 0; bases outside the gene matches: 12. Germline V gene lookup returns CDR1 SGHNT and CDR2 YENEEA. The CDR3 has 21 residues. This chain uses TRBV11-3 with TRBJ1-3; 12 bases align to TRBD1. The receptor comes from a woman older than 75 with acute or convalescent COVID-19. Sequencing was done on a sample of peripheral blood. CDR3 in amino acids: CASSLDLSWDRGRLSGNTIYF. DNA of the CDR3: TGTGCCAGCAGCTTAGATCTATCGTGGGACAGGGGGCGACTCTCTGGAAACACCATATATTTT.